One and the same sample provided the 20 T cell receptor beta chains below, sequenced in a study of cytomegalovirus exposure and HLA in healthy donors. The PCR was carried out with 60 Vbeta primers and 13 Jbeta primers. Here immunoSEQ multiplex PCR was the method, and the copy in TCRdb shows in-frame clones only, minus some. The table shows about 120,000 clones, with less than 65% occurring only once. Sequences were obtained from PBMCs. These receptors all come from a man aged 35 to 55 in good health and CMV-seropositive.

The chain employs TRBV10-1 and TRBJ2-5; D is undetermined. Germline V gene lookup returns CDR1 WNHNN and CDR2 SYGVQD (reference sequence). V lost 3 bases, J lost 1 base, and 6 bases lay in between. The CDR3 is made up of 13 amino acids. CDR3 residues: CASSDQSQETQYF. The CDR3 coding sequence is TGCGCCAGCAGTGACCAGTCCCAAGAGACCCAGTACTTC.

CDR3 bases: TGTGCCAGCAGTTTTAAGCCTTACCCAATGCCCACCTACGAGCAGTACTTC. Amino acids: CASSFKPYPMPTYEQYF. J is TRBJ2-7 and V is TRBV27; D is ambiguous. This CDR3 region has 17 residues. CDR1 and CDR2 from the germline V gene are MNHEY and SMNVEV (reference sequence). Trimming removed 3 bases at V and 2 bases at J, with 20 bases between.

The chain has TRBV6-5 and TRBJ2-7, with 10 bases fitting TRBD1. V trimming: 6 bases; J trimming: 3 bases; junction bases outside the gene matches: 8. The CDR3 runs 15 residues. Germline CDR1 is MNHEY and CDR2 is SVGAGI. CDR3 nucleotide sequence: TGTGCCAGCAGCCGATGGGACAGGGGACTCTACGAGCAGTACTTC. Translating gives CASSRWDRGLYEQYF.

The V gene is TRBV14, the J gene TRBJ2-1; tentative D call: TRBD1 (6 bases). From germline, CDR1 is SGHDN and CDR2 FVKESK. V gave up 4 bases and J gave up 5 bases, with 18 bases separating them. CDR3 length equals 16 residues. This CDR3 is CASSRLGDTPNNEQFF. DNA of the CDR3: TGTGCCAGCAGCCGACTTGGGGACACGCCGAACAATGAGCAGTTCTTC.

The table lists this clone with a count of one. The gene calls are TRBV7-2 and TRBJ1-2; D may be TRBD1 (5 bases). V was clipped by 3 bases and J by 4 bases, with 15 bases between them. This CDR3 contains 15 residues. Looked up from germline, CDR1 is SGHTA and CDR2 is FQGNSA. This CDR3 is CASSLGLLPAYGYTF. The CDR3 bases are TGTGCCAGCAGCTTGGGACTTCTGCCCGCCTATGGCTACACCTTC. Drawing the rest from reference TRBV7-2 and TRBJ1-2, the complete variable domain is GAGVSQSPSNKVTEKGKDVELRCDPISGHTALYWYRQSLGQGLEFLIYFQGNSAPDKSGLPSDRFSAERTGGSVSTLTIQRTQQEDSAVYLCASSLGLLPAYGYTFGSGTRLTVV.

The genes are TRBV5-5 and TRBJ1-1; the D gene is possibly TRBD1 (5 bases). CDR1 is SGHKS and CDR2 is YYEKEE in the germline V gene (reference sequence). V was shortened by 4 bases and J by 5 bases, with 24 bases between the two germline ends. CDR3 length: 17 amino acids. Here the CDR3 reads CASSITGTEGWGTEAFF. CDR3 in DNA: TGTGCCAGCAGCATAACCGGGACGGAGGGATGGGGAACTGAAGCTTTCTTT.

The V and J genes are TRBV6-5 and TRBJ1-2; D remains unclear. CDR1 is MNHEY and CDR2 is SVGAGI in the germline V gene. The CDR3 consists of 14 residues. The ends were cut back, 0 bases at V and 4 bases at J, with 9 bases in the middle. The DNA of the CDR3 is TGTGCCAGCAGTTACTCGATAACAGTCTATGGCTACACCTTC. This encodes CASSYSITVYGYTF.

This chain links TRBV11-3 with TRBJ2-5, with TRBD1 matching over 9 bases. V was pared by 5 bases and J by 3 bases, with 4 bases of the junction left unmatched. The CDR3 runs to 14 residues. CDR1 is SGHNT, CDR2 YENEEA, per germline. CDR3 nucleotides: TGTGCCAGCAGCCGACAGGGGGTCGAAGAGACCCAGTACTTC. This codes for CASSRQGVEETQYF. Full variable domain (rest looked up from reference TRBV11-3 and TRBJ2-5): EAGVVQSPRYKIIEKKQPVAFWCNPISGHNTLYWYLQNLGQGPELLIRYENEEAVDDSQLPKDRFSAERLKGVDSTLKIQPAELGDSAVYLCASSRQGVEETQYFGPGTRLLVL.

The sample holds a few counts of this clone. The CDR3 bases are TGTGCCAGCAGCACCCGGGACAATCGGGGTTACGAGCAGTACTTC. This codes for CASSTRDNRGYEQYF. The chain recombines TRBV7-2 with TRBJ2-7; perhaps TRBD1 as D (6 bases). The V gene lost 5 bases and the J gene lost 4 bases, with 18 bases spanning the gap. The V gene's germline CDR1 is SGHTA and CDR2 FQGNSA. CDR3 size: 15 residues.

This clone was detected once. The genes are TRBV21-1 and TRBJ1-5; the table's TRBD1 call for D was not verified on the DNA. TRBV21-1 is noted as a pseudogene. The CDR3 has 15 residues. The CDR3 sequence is CASPHQDRGPQPQHF. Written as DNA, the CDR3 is TGTGCCAGCCCCCACCAGGACAGGGGGCCTCAGCCCCAGCATTTT.

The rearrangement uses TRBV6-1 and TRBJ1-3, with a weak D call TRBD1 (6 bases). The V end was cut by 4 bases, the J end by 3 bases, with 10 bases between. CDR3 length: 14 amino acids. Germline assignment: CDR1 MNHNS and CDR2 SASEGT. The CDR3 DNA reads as TGTGCCAGCAGTGTGCAGGGGAGTGGAAACACCATATATTTT. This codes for CASSVQGSGNTIYF.

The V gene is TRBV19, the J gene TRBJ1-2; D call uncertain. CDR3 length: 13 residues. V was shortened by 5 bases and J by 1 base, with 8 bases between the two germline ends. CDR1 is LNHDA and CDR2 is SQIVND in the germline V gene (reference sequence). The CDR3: CASSGAYNYGYTF. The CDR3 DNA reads TGTGCCAGTAGTGGAGCCTATAACTATGGCTACACCTTC.

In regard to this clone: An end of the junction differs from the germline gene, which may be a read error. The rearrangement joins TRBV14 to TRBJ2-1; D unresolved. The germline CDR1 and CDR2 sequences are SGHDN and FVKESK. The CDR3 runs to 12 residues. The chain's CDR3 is CASSQSSNEQFF. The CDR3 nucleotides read TGTGCCAGCAGCCAATCCTCCAATGAGCAGTTCTTC. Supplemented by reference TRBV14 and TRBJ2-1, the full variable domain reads EAGVTQFPSHSVIEKGQTVTLRCDPISGHDNLYWYRRVMGKEIKFLLHFVKESKQDESGMPNNRFLAERTGGTYSTLKVQPAELEDSGVYFCASSQSSNEQFFGPGTRLTVL.

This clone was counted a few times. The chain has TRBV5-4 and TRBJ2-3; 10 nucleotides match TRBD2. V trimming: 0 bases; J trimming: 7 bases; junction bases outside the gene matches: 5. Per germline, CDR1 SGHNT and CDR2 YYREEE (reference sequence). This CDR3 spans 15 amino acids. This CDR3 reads CASSLGLAGVNTQYF. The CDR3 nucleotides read TGTGCCAGCAGCTTGGGCCTAGCGGGAGTTAATACGCAGTATTTT. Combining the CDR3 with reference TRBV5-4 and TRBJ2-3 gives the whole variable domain ETGVTQSPTHLIKTRGQQVTLRCSSQSGHNTVSWYQQALGQGPQFIFQYYREEENGRGNFPPRFSGLQFPNYSSELNVNALELDDSALYLCASSLGLAGVNTQYFGPGTRLTVL.

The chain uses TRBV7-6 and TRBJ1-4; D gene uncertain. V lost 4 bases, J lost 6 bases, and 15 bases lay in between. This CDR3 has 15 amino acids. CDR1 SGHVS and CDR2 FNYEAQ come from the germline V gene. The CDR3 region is CASSSEGREYEKLFF. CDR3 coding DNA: TGTGCCAGCAGCTCCGAAGGAAGGGAGTATGAAAAACTGTTTTTT.

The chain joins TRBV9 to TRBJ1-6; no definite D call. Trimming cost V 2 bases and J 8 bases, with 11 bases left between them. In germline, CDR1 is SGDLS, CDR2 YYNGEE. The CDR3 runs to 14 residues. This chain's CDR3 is CASSVEHSHSPLHF. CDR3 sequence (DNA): TGTGCCAGCAGCGTCGAGCACAGTCATTCACCCCTCCACTTT.

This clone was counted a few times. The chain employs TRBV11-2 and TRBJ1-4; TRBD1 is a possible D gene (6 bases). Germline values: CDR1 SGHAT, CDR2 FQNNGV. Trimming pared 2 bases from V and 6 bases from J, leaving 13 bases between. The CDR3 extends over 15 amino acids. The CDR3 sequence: CASSLSPTGYEKLFF. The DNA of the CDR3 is TGTGCCAGCAGCTTATCCCCCACAGGGTATGAAAAACTGTTTTTT.

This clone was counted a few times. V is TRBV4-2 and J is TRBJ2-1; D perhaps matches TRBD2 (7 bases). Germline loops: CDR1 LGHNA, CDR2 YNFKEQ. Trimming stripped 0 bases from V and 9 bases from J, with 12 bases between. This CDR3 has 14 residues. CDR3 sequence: CASSQERGGAEQFF. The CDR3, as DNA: TGTGCCAGCAGCCAAGAAAGGGGGGGAGCTGAGCAGTTCTTC.

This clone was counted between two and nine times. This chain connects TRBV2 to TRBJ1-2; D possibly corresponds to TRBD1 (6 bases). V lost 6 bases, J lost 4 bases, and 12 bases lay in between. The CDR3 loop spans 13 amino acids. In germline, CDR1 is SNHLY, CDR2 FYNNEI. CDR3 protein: CASRADRSYGYTF. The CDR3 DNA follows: TGTGCCAGCAGGGCGGACAGATCCTATGGCTACACCTTC.

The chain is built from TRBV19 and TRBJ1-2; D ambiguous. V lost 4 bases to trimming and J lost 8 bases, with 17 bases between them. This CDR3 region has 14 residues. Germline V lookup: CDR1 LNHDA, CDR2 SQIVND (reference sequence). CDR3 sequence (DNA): TGTGCCAGTAGTACCCGCGGACGGGGTTGGGGCTACACCTTC. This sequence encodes CASSTRGRGWGYTF.